This TCR beta chain was recorded in a study of shared clonotypes between healthy human individuals. Study-wide results and limits: The naive CD4 repertoires of several donors were compared, and approximately 4.7% of clonotypes were shared. Represented diversity (both genetic and exposure-history) was limited by the small number of donors.

CDR1 and CDR2 from the germline V gene are MNHNS and SASEGT. Trimming at V came to 4 bases and at J to 7 bases, leaving 13 bases not matched to a gene. This CDR3 is 16 amino acids long. With respect to this clone: Its antigen is not identified.

Sequencing used immunoSEQ multiplex PCR; TCRdb keeps in-frame clones, though not all of them. The sample includes 2 million to 2.5 million clones, about 95% of them seen just once. Naive CD8 cells were CD45RO-negative, positively selected for CCR7, excluding terminally differentiated effector memory CD45RA+ cells. The clonotype originates from a man in his late teens or twenties in good health. V and J are TRBV6-1 and TRBJ2-1; 7 nucleotides agree with TRBD2. What was sequenced was naive CD8+ T cells sorted from blood. CDR3 DNA: TGTGCCAGCAGTGTGTTTAGGGGAGGGCCGCAGAATGAGCAGTTCTTC. Protein sequence: CASSVFRGGPQNEQFF.